The 27 T cell receptor beta chains in this list originate from one sample, sequenced in a study of cytomegalovirus exposure and HLA in healthy donors. Amplification used 60 Vbeta primers and 13 Jbeta primers. Assay: immunoSEQ multiplex PCR; the TCRdb copy retains only in-frame clones and omits some. The table includes over 100,000 clones, 75% to 80% detected once. The sequenced sample was PBMCs. The receptors derive from a male donor in good health and CMV-seronegative.

V usage is TRBV15 and J usage is TRBJ2-5, with D possibly being TRBD2 (5 bases). V lost 0 bases and J 8 bases, leaving 10 bases between the germline ends. From germline, CDR1 is LNHNV and CDR2 YYDKDF (reference sequence). The CDR3 is made up of 13 amino acids. This CDR3 reads CATSRDRGATQYF. CDR3 nucleotides: TGTGCCACCAGCAGAGATCGGGGTGCTACCCAGTACTTC.

V and J are TRBV4-2 and TRBJ1-1; D possibly corresponds to TRBD1 (5 bases). CDR3 length equals 16 residues. V lost 4 bases and J lost 3, with 18 bases in between. In germline, CDR1 is LGHNA, CDR2 YNFKEQ. This chain's CDR3 is CASSPGVRGRDTEAFF. Written as DNA, the CDR3 is TGTGCCAGCAGCCCAGGAGTGCGGGGACGGGACACTGAAGCTTTCTTT.

This rearrangement joins TRBV18 to TRBJ2-7, with a tentative D call TRBD2 (6 bases). There are 13 residues in the CDR3. Per germline, CDR1 KGHSH and CDR2 LQKENI. V was clipped by 2 bases and J by 6 bases, with 11 bases between them. The CDR3 DNA reads TGTGCCAGCTCACCATTGGGGGGAAGCGAGCAGTACTTC. This encodes CASSPLGGSEQYF.

V usage is TRBV7-9 and J usage is TRBJ1-1; a possible D gene is TRBD1 (6 bases). The CDR3 has 11 amino acids. V lost 4 bases and J 8 bases, leaving 8 bases between the germline ends. Germline CDR1 and CDR2: SEHNR and FQNEAQ (reference sequence). In DNA, the CDR3 is TGTGCCAGCAGCTCCGGACAGGAAGCTTTCTTT. Amino acid sequence: CASSSGQEAFF. The full variable domain, in which reference TRBV7-9 and TRBJ1-1 provide the parts outside the CDR3, is DTGVSQNPRHKITKRGQNVTFRCDPISEHNRLYWYRQTLGQGPEFLTYFQNEAQLEKSRLLSDRFSAERPKGSFSTLEIQRTEQGDSAMYLCASSSGQEAFFGQGTRLTVV.

The gene calls are TRBV7-6 and TRBJ2-7; 10 bases agree with TRBD1. This CDR3 is built from 13 residues. With V trimmed by 6 bases and J by 2 bases, 1 base remained unmatched. Germline V gene data show CDR1 as SGHVS and CDR2 as FNYEAQ. The CDR3 loop is CASRDRGAYEQYF. The DNA of the CDR3 is TGTGCCAGCAGGGACAGGGGGGCCTACGAGCAGTACTTC.

The sample holds a few counts of this clone. The rearrangement joins TRBV6-6 to TRBJ1-3; D is unresolved. The V and J ends lost 6 bases and 2 bases respectively, with 11 bases between them. Germline V gene sequence: CDR1 MNHNY, CDR2 SVGAGI (reference sequence). The CDR3 is made up of 14 amino acids. The CDR3 here is CASRPDLAGNTIYF. The CDR3 coding sequence is TGTGCCAGCAGACCCGACTTAGCTGGAAACACCATATATTTT.

The rearrangement uses TRBV7-9 and TRBJ1-1; D is possibly TRBD1 (5 bases). The germline CDR1 and CDR2 sequences are SEHNR and FQNEAQ (reference sequence). The CDR3 has 15 residues. Trimming left V 5 bases short and J 0 bases short, with 13 bases between. The CDR3 spells CASSPRENLNTEAFF. The CDR3 DNA follows: TGTGCCAGCAGCCCCAGGGAAAACCTGAACACTGAAGCTTTCTTT.

This clone was seen a few times. The chain carries TRBV7-9 and TRBJ1-5, with D possibly matching TRBD1 (5 bases). The ends were cut back, 5 bases at V and 7 bases at J, with 9 bases in the middle. Per the germline V gene, CDR1 is SEHNR and CDR2 is FQNEAQ (reference sequence). This CDR3 is built from 12 residues. CDR3 region: CASSQGNQPQHF. The CDR3 nucleotides are TGTGCCAGCAGCCAGGGAAACCAGCCCCAGCATTTT.

The rearrangement links TRBV9 to TRBJ1-3; the match to TRBD1 covers 8 bases. From germline, CDR1 is SGDLS and CDR2 YYNGEE. The CDR3 loop spans 15 amino acids. The junction had 2 bases not matched to a gene; V was cut back by 0 bases and J by 3 bases. The chain's CDR3 is CASSVAGGYGNTIYF. The DNA of the CDR3 is TGTGCCAGCAGCGTAGCAGGGGGCTATGGAAACACCATATATTTT.

This clone was detected only a few times. The CDR3: CSVGPDRYGGYTF. Here the CDR3 DNA reads TGCAGCGTTGGCCCGGACAGGTACGGTGGCTACACCTTC. The chain combines TRBV29-1 with TRBJ1-2, with 7 bases that match TRBD1. Germline loops: CDR1 SQVTM, CDR2 ANQGSEA. CDR3 size: 13 residues. V dropped 4 bases and J dropped 7; count of bases not matched to a gene: 9.

V gene TRBV18 combines with J gene TRBJ1-4, with D possibly matching TRBD1 (6 bases). V lost 3 bases, J lost 3 bases, and 11 bases lay in between. The CDR3 runs 15 residues. Germline values: CDR1 KGHSH, CDR2 LQKENI. CDR3 DNA sequence: TGTGCCAGCTCACCTTCGACAGGCGCTAATGAAAAACTGTTTTTT. It encodes CASSPSTGANEKLFF.

In its sample, this clone was seen once. The chain joins TRBV5-4 to TRBJ2-1; 7 bases fit TRBD2. Trimming took 2 bases from V and 0 from J; bases not matched to a gene: 2. This CDR3 has 15 amino acids. The germline V gene encodes CDR1 SGHNT and CDR2 YYREEE (reference sequence). Here the CDR3 reads CASSFSGGSYNEQFF. CDR3 in DNA: TGTGCCAGCAGCTTTTCGGGAGGCTCCTACAATGAGCAGTTCTTC.

This clone was observed a handful of times. The CDR3 region has the DNA TGTGCCAGCAGTGATTCGTTGTCAGACACTGAAGCTTTCTTT. Translating gives CASSDSLSDTEAFF. The genes are TRBV2 and TRBJ1-1; D is uncertain. Trimming pared 3 bases from V and 3 bases from J, leaving 11 bases between. The CDR3 runs to 14 residues. Germline V gene lookup returns CDR1 SNHLY and CDR2 FYNNEI.

This rearrangement joins TRBV11-3 to TRBJ2-7, with a tentative D call TRBD1 (6 bases). The ends were cut back, 4 bases at V and 2 bases at J, with 15 bases in the middle. The CDR3 length is 15 residues. The germline gives CDR1 SGHNT, CDR2 YENEEA. The CDR3 nucleotides are TGTGCCAGCAGCTCGGGACAAGGGGCTACCTACGAGCAGTACTTC. This sequence encodes CASSSGQGATYEQYF.

In regard to this clone: Compared with germline, one end of the junction differs, possibly owing to a read error. The rearrangement links TRBV7-7 to TRBJ2-2, with 12 bases matching TRBD2. The CDR3 length is 17 residues. The V gene's germline CDR1 is SSHAT and CDR2 FNYEAQ (reference sequence). The CDR3 protein is CASSLTSGGPGTGELFF. CDR3 sequence (DNA): TGTGCTAGCAGCTTAACTAGCGGGGGGCCCGGCACCGGGGAGCTGTTTTTT.

The chain couples TRBV19 to TRBJ2-7, with TRBD1 as a possible D gene (5 bases). The V end lost 0 bases, the J end lost 5 bases, and 8 bases lay between the germline ends. There are 13 residues in the CDR3. Germline CDR1 and CDR2: LNHDA and SQIVND (reference sequence). The CDR3 DNA sequence: TGTGCCAGTAGTATAGATGGGGCTGACGAGCAGTACTTC. This gives the protein CASSIDGADEQYF.

There are a few counts of this clone. The J gene is TRBJ1-1, the V gene TRBV6-5, with 8 bases fitting TRBD1. This CDR3 is built from 15 residues. Germline V gene data show CDR1 as MNHEY and CDR2 as SVGAGI. V lost 7 bases and J lost 1; bases outside the gene matches: 8. The CDR3 nucleotides read TGTGCCAGCATCCCCTCGCAGGGGGCGAACACTGAAGCTTTCTTT. As protein: CASIPSQGANTEAFF.

This clone has only a few counts. The chain recombines TRBV6-6 with TRBJ1-4; 12 bases map to TRBD1. The CDR3 runs 14 residues. Germline lookup yields CDR1 MNHNY and CDR2 SVGAGI (reference sequence). Germline trimming cut 5 bases from V and 9 bases from J; bases unmatched to any gene: 4. CDR3 nucleotide sequence: TGTGCCAGCAGTCGGGACAGGGGGCAGCAAAAACTGTTTTTT. This gives the protein CASSRDRGQQKLFF.

The chain joins TRBV7-2 to TRBJ1-2, with TRBD1 matching over 8 bases. CDR3 length: 15 amino acids. Germline lookup yields CDR1 SGHTA and CDR2 FQGNSA. J was trimmed by 8 bases and V by 5 bases; bases with no gene match: 13. CDR3 sequence (DNA): TGTGCCAGCAGCAACCCCGGACAGGGCCGGGAAGGCTACACCTTC. It specifies CASSNPGQGREGYTF.

The chain joins TRBV18 to TRBJ2-5; maybe TRBD2 (6 bases). CDR1 and CDR2 from the germline V gene are KGHSH and LQKENI. This CDR3 is built from 12 residues. Trimming removed 3 bases from V and 5 bases from J, with 7 bases in between. The CDR3: CASSPRGETQYF. The CDR3 region has the DNA TGTGCCAGCTCACCGCGGGGTGAGACCCAGTACTTC.

This sequence joins TRBV7-9 and TRBJ1-1; 7 bases are a match to TRBD1. V shed 1 base and J 3 bases; nucleotides not matched to a gene: 5. This CDR3 spans 15 amino acids. In germline, CDR1 is SEHNR, CDR2 FQNEAQ (reference sequence). The CDR3 sequence: CASSLVTGEDTEAFF. CDR3 DNA sequence: TGTGCCAGCAGCTTAGTAACAGGGGAGGACACTGAAGCTTTCTTT.

J is TRBJ2-7 and V is TRBV30; TRBD1 matches 9 bases. CDR3 length equals 13 residues. V was pared by 8 bases and J by 0 bases, with 5 bases of the junction left unmatched. Germline V gene data show CDR1 as GTSNPN and CDR2 as SVGIG (reference sequence). For the CDR3, the DNA is TGTGCCGGCGAGACAGGGGGCTCCTACGAGCAGTACTTC. Its protein is CAGETGGSYEQYF.

This clone was seen a few times. J is TRBJ1-1 and V is TRBV10-1; tentative D call: TRBD1 (5 bases). The V end was cut by 8 bases, the J end by 1 base, with 17 bases between. This CDR3 has 15 residues. The germline V gene encodes CDR1 WNHNN and CDR2 SYGVQD (reference sequence). The CDR3 coding sequence is TGCGCCAGCGGGAGGGGACGGCGACGGAACACTGAAGCTTTCTTT. Protein product: CASGRGRRRNTEAFF.

The chain recombines TRBV4-3 with TRBJ2-2; the match to TRBD2 covers 10 bases. J lost 1 base, V lost 1 base, and 3 bases had no gene match. CDR3 size: 17 residues. The germline CDR1 and CDR2 sequences are LGHNA and YSLEER. This chain's CDR3 is CASSQVAGGLNTGELFF. The CDR3, as DNA: TGCGCCAGCAGCCAAGTAGCGGGGGGCTTGAACACCGGGGAGCTGTTTTTT.

This chain connects TRBV2 to TRBJ2-7; 10 bases are shared with TRBD2. Germline values: CDR1 SNHLY, CDR2 FYNNEI. Germline trimming cut 5 bases from V and 3 bases from J; bases unmatched to any gene: 7. CDR3 size: 15 residues. The CDR3 DNA is TGTGCCAGCAGTCCTCTAGCGGGGGACGTCTACGAGCAGTACTTC. Translation gives CASSPLAGDVYEQYF. Combining the CDR3 with reference TRBV2 and TRBJ2-7 gives the whole variable domain EPEVTQTPSHQVTQMGQEVILRCVPISNHLYFYWYRQILGQKVEFLVSFYNNEISEKSEIFDDQFSVERPDGSNFTLKIRSTKLEDSAMYFCASSPLAGDVYEQYFGPGTRLTVT.

This sequence joins TRBV10-2 and TRBJ2-5, with 8 bases that match TRBD2. Trimming took 4 bases from V and 1 from J; bases not matched to a gene: 5. CDR3 length: 15 residues. The germline gives CDR1 WSHSY, CDR2 SAAADI. CDR3 region: CASSASGGLQETQYF. The CDR3 DNA follows: TGCGCCAGCAGTGCCAGCGGGGGACTCCAAGAGACCCAGTACTTC.

This clone occurred once. The chain links TRBV23-1 to TRBJ2-1; 7 bases fit TRBD1. TRBV23-1 is labeled an ORF, and its function is uncertain. This CDR3 has 16 amino acids. V shed 0 bases and J 2 bases; nucleotides not matched to a gene: 4. The CDR3 DNA follows: TGCGCCAGCAGTCAATCGCGCCAGGGGGCCTACAATGAGCAGTTCTTC. As protein: CASSQSRQGAYNEQFF.